The sequence of this TCR beta chain was determined in a study of T cell responses to AZD1222 COVID-19 vaccine. This CDR3 is built from 13 residues. V gave up 4 bases and J gave up 5 bases, with 11 bases separating them. TCRdb keeps only in-frame clones here, not all; method: immunoSEQ multiplex PCR. The sample lists 150,000 or so clones; 85% to 90% were seen once. This chain connects TRBV12-3 or TRBV12-4 to TRBJ2-5; possibly TRBD2 for D (6 bases). This receptor was obtained from an adult who received the AZD1222 COVID-19 vaccine. The starting material was peripheral blood, obtained 28 days after the second AZD1222 dose. The CDR3 DNA is TGTGCCAGCAGTTCCAGCCGGGGGGAGACCCAGTACTTC. As protein: CASSSSRGETQYF.